The rows below give T cell receptor beta chains drawn from one sample of a study of T-cell reconstitution after alpha-beta-depleted transplantation in children. TCRdb reanalysed the PCR reads using MiXCR and keeps one entry per CDR3 protein. Among about 600,000 distinct CDR3 sequences listed, 10% to 13% were seen once. The specimen comprised PBMCs from the stem cell graft donor, sampled from the stem cell graft. The receptors derive from a human donor who donated a stem cell graft to a child with acute myeloid leukemia. The CDR3 runs from the conserved cysteine through the conserved F or W. A D gene is named only where the DNA matches it firmly. Expanded clones are given a class, and other clones once, few, many or no size at all.

J: TRBJ1-5
size: few
D: TRBD1
V: TRBV5-1
DNA: TGCGCCAGCAGCTTGGAAGGGGACAGACAGCCCCAGCATTTT
CDR3: CASSLEGDRQPQHF

J: TRBJ2-5
size: few
D: TRBD1
V: TRBV20-1
DNA: TGCAGTGCTAGAGATGGCGCCAGGGGGTCGGTAGAGACCCAGTACTTC
CDR3: CSARDGARGSVETQYF

J: TRBJ2-1
size: many
D: NA
V: TRBV12-3/TRBV12-4
DNA: TGTGCCAGCAGTTTCTCCGGACTCTACAATGAGCAGTTCTTC
CDR3: CASSFSGLYNEQFF

J: TRBJ2-1
size: many
D: TRBD2
V: TRBV6-2/TRBV6-3
DNA: TGTGCCAGCAGTTCGCGGACTAGCGGGCTGTCCTACAATGAGCAGTTCTTC
CDR3: CASSSRTSGLSYNEQFF

J: TRBJ2-7
size: few
D: TRBD1
V: TRBV28
DNA: TGTGCCAGCATCCCGGCCGGGACAGAGTCCTACGAGCAGTACTTC
CDR3: CASIPAGTESYEQYF

J: TRBJ2-3
size: few
D: TRBD2
V: TRBV29-1
DNA: TGCAGCCCCTGGACTAGCGGGGATACGCAGTATTTT
CDR3: CSPWTSGDTQYF

J: TRBJ2-7
size: few
D: TRBD2
V: TRBV5-1
DNA: TGCGCCAGCAGACCCGGGAGGGCCTACGAGCAGTACTTC
CDR3: CASRPGRAYEQYF

J: TRBJ2-1
size: few
D: TRBD2
V: TRBV5-1
DNA: TGCGCCAGCAGCTTGGAGTCTAGCGGAAGGGATGAGCAGTTCTTC
CDR3: CASSLESSGRDEQFF

J: TRBJ2-1
size: few
D: TRBD2
V: TRBV10-3
DNA: TGTGCCATCAGGCCTTCAGCGGGAACATACAATGAGCAGTTCTTC
CDR3: CAIRPSAGTYNEQFF

J: TRBJ2-4
size: many
D: TRBD1
V: TRBV29-1
DNA: TGCAGCGTTTGGACAGGGCGTGACAAAAACATTCAGTACTTC
CDR3: CSVWTGRDKNIQYF

J: TRBJ2-7
size: few
D: NA
V: TRBV5-1
DNA: TGCGCCAGCAGCGCGGGTTCTCTCTCTGCCGAGCAGTACTTC
CDR3: CASSAGSLSAEQYF

J: TRBJ2-1
size: NA
D: NA
V: TRBV19
DNA: TGTGCCAGTAGTTCTCGGACCTACTACAATGAGCAGTTCTTC
CDR3: CASSSRTYYNEQFF

J: TRBJ2-2
size: many
D: TRBD2
V: TRBV12-3/TRBV12-4
DNA: TGTGCCAGCATCCCTCGGGGGGGATCAAACACCGGGGAGCTGTTTTTT
CDR3: CASIPRGGSNTGELFF

J: TRBJ2-4
size: NA
D: NA
V: TRBV20-1
DNA: TGCAGTGCTAGGATAGCCAAAAACATTCAGTACTTC
CDR3: CSARIAKNIQYF

J: TRBJ2-7
size: many
D: TRBD2
V: TRBV4-3
DNA: TGCGCCAGCAGCCAAGAGTGGGAGGGCCGGTACGAGCAGTACTTC
CDR3: CASSQEWEGRYEQYF

J: TRBJ2-5
size: NA
D: NA
V: TRBV9
DNA: TGTGCCAGCAGCGCAGCGGCAGGCCAAGAGACCCAGTACTTC
CDR3: CASSAAAGQETQYF

J: TRBJ2-7
size: NA
D: NA
V: TRBV9
DNA: TGTGCCAGCAGCGTAGAGGGGTTGGGCCCTCCCTACGAGCAGTACTTC
CDR3: CASSVEGLGPPYEQYF

J: TRBJ1-3
size: many
D: NA
V: TRBV3-1
DNA: TGTGCCAGCAGCCAAGTGGCGGGAAACACCATATATTTT
CDR3: CASSQVAGNTIYF

J: TRBJ2-7
size: NA
D: NA
V: TRBV20-1
DNA: TGCAGTGCTAGAGATTCACAGGGAAGAGGAGGGTCCTACTCCTACGAGCAGTACTTC
CDR3: CSARDSQGRGGSYSYEQYF

J: TRBJ2-4
size: few
D: NA
V: TRBV20-1
DNA: TGCAGTGCTAGAGAAGGGCCAGGGTCTCTTCTTCTAGCCAAAAACATTCAGTACTTC
CDR3: CSAREGPGSLLLAKNIQYF

J: TRBJ2-5
size: few
D: NA
V: TRBV7-2
DNA: TGTGCCAGCAGCCGGGGGGACAGTCAAGAGACCCAGTACTTC
CDR3: CASSRGDSQETQYF

J: TRBJ2-7
size: NA
D: TRBD2
V: TRBV5-1
DNA: TGCGCCAGCAGCTGGGGACTAGCGGTCTACGAGCAGTACTTC
CDR3: CASSWGLAVYEQYF

J: TRBJ1-2
size: NA
D: TRBD1
V: TRBV7-2
DNA: TGTGCCAGCAGCGCGAGACAGGGATACTATGGCTACACCTTC
CDR3: CASSARQGYYGYTF

J: TRBJ2-2
size: few
D: NA
V: TRBV7-9
DNA: TGTGCCAGCAGCTTAGAAAGTAGAACCGGGGAGCTGTTTTTT
CDR3: CASSLESRTGELFF

J: TRBJ2-7
size: few
D: TRBD2
V: TRBV28
DNA: TGTGCCAGCAGGACGGGGACTAGCGGGGTTTTTGTCGAGCAGTACTTC
CDR3: CASRTGTSGVFVEQYF

J: TRBJ2-3
size: NA
D: NA
V: TRBV6-1
DNA: TGTGCCAGCAAACCGGGACGCGGCGGTACGCAGTATTTT
CDR3: CASKPGRGGTQYF

J: TRBJ1-5
size: NA
D: TRBD1
V: TRBV2
DNA: TGTGCCAGCAGTGGAGAGGGGACAGCGTTCAATCAGCCCCAGCATTTT
CDR3: CASSGEGTAFNQPQHF

J: TRBJ2-3
size: many
D: NA
V: TRBV25-1
DNA: TGTGCCAGCAGTGGCATCGGCGATACGCAGTATTTT
CDR3: CASSGIGDTQYF

J: TRBJ2-5
size: many
D: NA
V: TRBV4-2
DNA: TGTGCCAGCAGCCAACGAAACCAGCCCGGGACCCAGTACTTC
CDR3: CASSQRNQPGTQYF

J: TRBJ2-1
size: NA
D: NA
V: TRBV20-1
DNA: TGCAGTGCTCCCACTATCGATCCCTCCTACAATGAGCAGTTCTTC
CDR3: CSAPTIDPSYNEQFF

J: TRBJ1-1
size: NA
D: TRBD1
V: TRBV2
DNA: TGTGCCAGCAGTGTTTCCGGGACAGTGAACACTGAAGCTTTCTTT
CDR3: CASSVSGTVNTEAFF

J: TRBJ2-5
size: NA
D: NA
V: TRBV7-2
DNA: TGTGCCAGCAGAAGCGGAAACCAAGAGACCCAGTACTTC
CDR3: CASRSGNQETQYF

J: TRBJ1-1
size: many
D: TRBD1
V: TRBV12-3/TRBV12-4
DNA: TGTGCCAGCACCAAGACAGGGATGAACACTGAAGCTTTCTTT
CDR3: CASTKTGMNTEAFF

J: TRBJ2-4
size: many
D: TRBD1
V: TRBV29-1
DNA: TGCAGCGTTGCGGACAGGGGAGAAAACATTCAGTACTTC
CDR3: CSVADRGENIQYF

J: TRBJ1-3
size: few
D: TRBD1
V: TRBV30
DNA: TGTGCCTGGAGTGGGGTCCTAGGGGGCACTGGAAACACCATATATTTT
CDR3: CAWSGVLGGTGNTIYF

J: TRBJ1-6
size: NA
D: NA
V: TRBV2
DNA: TGTGCCAGCAGTGAAGCGCTGGGAGAGTCACCCCTCCACTTT
CDR3: CASSEALGESPLHF

J: TRBJ2-5
size: few
D: NA
V: TRBV29-1
DNA: TGCAGCGTCCTTTTAGCCAGGGGAGGTCAAGAGACCCAGTACTTC
CDR3: CSVLLARGGQETQYF

J: TRBJ2-1
size: few
D: TRBD2
V: TRBV9
DNA: TGTGCCAGCAGCTCGATACGGGGAGCGGGAGTTGGTGAGCAGTTCTTC
CDR3: CASSSIRGAGVGEQFF

J: TRBJ2-3
size: many
D: TRBD1
V: TRBV29-1
DNA: TGCAGCTTCTACAGGGGTACAGATACGCAGTATTTT
CDR3: CSFYRGTDTQYF

J: TRBJ2-7
size: few
D: NA
V: TRBV7-2
DNA: TGTGCCAGCAGCTCGCGGAGGGACATCTACGAGCAGTACTTC
CDR3: CASSSRRDIYEQYF

J: TRBJ2-5
size: few
D: NA
V: TRBV9
DNA: TGTGCCAGCAGCGGACATAGCCGGGGGGAGACCCAGTACTTC
CDR3: CASSGHSRGETQYF

J: TRBJ2-5
size: many
D: NA
V: TRBV12-3/TRBV12-4
DNA: TGTGCCAGCAGTTTGGGCGGGATAGGAGAGACCCAGTACTTC
CDR3: CASSLGGIGETQYF

J: TRBJ2-1
size: many
D: TRBD2
V: TRBV29-1
DNA: TGCAGCGTTGAAGACCCCCGACTAGCGGGAACAAACAATGAGCAGTTCTTC
CDR3: CSVEDPRLAGTNNEQFF

J: TRBJ2-3
size: NA
D: NA
V: TRBV20-1
DNA: TGCAGTGCTAGAGATGAATCCCGCACAGATACGCAGTATTTT
CDR3: CSARDESRTDTQYF